Listed here are 5 T cell receptor beta chains from one sample, sequenced in a study of blood T cell repertoires in COVID-19. Libraries were prepared by immunoSEQ multiplex PCR; TCRdb keeps only in-frame clonotypes and omits some of them. The sample consists of roughly 87,000 clones, about 82% of them appearing once. Sequencing was carried out using peripheral blood. These receptors all come from a man between 50 and 59 years old with active COVID-19.

The chain links TRBV18 to TRBJ2-7; no clear D. This CDR3 region has 15 residues. Germline V CDR1 and CDR2: KGHSH, LQKENI. The V end was cut by 2 bases, the J end by 1 base, with 12 bases between. DNA of the CDR3: TGTGCCAGCTCACCAGTCACTATCAAGTCCTACGAGCAGTACTTC. It specifies CASSPVTIKSYEQYF. The full variable domain, its missing parts supplied by reference TRBV18 and TRBJ2-7, is NAGVMQNPRHLVRRRGQEARLRCSPMKGHSHVYWYRQLPEEGLKFMVYLQKENIIDESGMPKERFSAEFPKEGPSILRIQQVVRGDSAAYFCASSPVTIKSYEQYFGPGTRLTVT.

The chain employs TRBV7-3 and TRBJ2-1; 7 bases map to TRBD1. The CDR3 covers 13 residues. Losses at the gene ends were 3 bases for V and 6 bases for J; bases not matched to a gene: 2. Germline values: CDR1 SGHTA, CDR2 FQGTGA. CDR3 in amino acids: CASSLTGSNEQFF. The CDR3 nucleotides are TGTGCCAGCAGCTTGACAGGGAGCAATGAGCAGTTCTTC.

The chain recombines TRBV27 with TRBJ2-5; the D is unclear. V was trimmed by 0 bases and J by 5 bases, leaving 10 bases between them. The CDR3 has 14 residues. The V gene's germline CDR1 is MNHEY and CDR2 SMNVEV (reference sequence). In DNA, the CDR3 is TGTGCCAGCAGTTTATCGGCCCCCGTGGAGACCCAGTACTTC. Residues: CASSLSAPVETQYF.

As DNA, the CDR3 is TGTGCCAGCAGCTTGCTGGCAGGGCTAGATACGCAGTATTTT. Translating it yields CASSLLAGLDTQYF. The V and J genes are TRBV5-6 and TRBJ2-3; weak D call: TRBD1 (5 bases). The CDR3 has 14 residues. In germline, CDR1 is SGHDT, CDR2 YYEEEE. V was trimmed by 1 base and J by 5 bases, leaving 11 bases between them.

The V call is TRBV27, the J call TRBJ2-2; 11 bases line up with TRBD2. Germline assignment: CDR1 MNHEY and CDR2 SMNVEV (reference sequence). The CDR3 runs 17 residues. J gave up 5 bases and V 2 bases, and 7 bases lay outside the gene matches. The CDR3 region has the DNA TGTGCCAGCAGTTTACTTACTAGCGGGAGAAGTACCGGGGAGCTGTTTTTT. Translating gives CASSLLTSGRSTGELFF.